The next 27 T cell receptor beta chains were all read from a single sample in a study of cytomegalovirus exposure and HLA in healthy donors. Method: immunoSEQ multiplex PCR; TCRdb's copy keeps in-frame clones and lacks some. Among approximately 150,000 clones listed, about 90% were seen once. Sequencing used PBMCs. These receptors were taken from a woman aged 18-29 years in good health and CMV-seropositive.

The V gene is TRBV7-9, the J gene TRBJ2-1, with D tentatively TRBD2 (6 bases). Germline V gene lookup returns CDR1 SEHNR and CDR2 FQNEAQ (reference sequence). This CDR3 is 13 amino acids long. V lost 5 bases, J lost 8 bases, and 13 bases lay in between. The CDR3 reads CASSLRLEDEQFF. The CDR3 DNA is TGTGCCAGCAGCCTCAGACTAGAGGATGAGCAGTTCTTC.

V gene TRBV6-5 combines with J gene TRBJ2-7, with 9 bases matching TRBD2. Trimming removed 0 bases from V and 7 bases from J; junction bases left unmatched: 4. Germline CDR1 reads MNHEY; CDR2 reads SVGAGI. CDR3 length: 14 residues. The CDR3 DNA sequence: TGTGCCAGCAGTTACTCGAAGGGACTAGCTGAGCAGTACTTC. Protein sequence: CASSYSKGLAEQYF.

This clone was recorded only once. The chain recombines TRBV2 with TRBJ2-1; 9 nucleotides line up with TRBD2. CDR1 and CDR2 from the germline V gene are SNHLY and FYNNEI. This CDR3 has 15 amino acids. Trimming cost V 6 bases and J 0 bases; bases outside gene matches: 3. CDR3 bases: TGTGCCAGCAGGTTTAGCGGGAGCTCCTACAATGAGCAGTTCTTC. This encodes CASRFSGSSYNEQFF.

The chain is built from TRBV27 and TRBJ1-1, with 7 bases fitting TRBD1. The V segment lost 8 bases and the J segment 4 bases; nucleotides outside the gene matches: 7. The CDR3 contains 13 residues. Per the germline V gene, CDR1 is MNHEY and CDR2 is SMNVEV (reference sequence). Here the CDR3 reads CASRPSGGTEAFF. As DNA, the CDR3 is TGTGCCAGCCGACCTTCAGGGGGCACTGAAGCTTTCTTT.

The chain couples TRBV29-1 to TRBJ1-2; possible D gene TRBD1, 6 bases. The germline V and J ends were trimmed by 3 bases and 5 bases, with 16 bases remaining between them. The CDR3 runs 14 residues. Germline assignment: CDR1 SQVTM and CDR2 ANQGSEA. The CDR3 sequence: CSVDPGDRGYGYTF. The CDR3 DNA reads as TGCAGCGTTGACCCAGGGGATCGGGGATATGGCTACACCTTC.

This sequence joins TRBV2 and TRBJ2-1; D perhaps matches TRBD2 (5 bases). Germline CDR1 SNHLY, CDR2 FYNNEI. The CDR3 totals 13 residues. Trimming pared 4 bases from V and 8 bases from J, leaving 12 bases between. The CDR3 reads CASSGTSFDEQFF. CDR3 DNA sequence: TGTGCCAGCAGTGGCACTAGTTTTGATGAGCAGTTCTTC.

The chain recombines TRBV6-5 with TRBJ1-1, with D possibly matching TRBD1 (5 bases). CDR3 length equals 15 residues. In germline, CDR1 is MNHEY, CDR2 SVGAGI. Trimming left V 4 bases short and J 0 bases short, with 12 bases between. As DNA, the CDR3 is TGTGCCAGCAGTTTACAGGCCCTCATGAACACTGAAGCTTTCTTT. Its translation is CASSLQALMNTEAFF.

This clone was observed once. The CDR3 region is CASSLSGARNQPQHF. Written as DNA, the CDR3 is TGTGCCAGCAGTTTATCAGGGGCTCGCAATCAGCCCCAGCATTTT. The rearrangement links TRBV28 to TRBJ1-5; D is possibly TRBD1 (6 bases). V lost 1 base, J lost 2 bases, and 9 bases lay in between. This CDR3 has 15 amino acids. Germline-derived CDR1 and CDR2 are MDHEN and SYDVKM.

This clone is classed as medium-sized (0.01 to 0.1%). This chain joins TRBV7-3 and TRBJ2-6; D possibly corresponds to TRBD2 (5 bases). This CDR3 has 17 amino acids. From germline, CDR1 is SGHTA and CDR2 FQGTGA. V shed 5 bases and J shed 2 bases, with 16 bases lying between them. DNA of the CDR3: TGTGCCAGCAGCCCCCTAGCCTTAGGAGCTGGGGCCAACGTCCTGACTTTC. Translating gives CASSPLALGAGANVLTF.

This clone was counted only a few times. As DNA, the CDR3 is TGTGCCAGCAGTGACTCACAGGGTACATCGGAGCAGTTCTTC. This codes for CASSDSQGTSEQFF. The chain uses TRBV6-4 and TRBJ2-1, with D possibly being TRBD1 (6 bases). V dropped 0 bases and J dropped 10 bases, with 13 bases sitting between them. The CDR3 spans 14 residues. Germline V gene data show CDR1 as MRHNA and CDR2 as SNTAGT.

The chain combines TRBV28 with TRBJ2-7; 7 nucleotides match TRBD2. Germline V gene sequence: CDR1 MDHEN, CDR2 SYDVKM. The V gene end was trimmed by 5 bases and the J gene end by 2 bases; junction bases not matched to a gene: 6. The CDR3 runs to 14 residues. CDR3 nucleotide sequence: TGTGCCAGCAGTCCCGGGGGGTTCACCTACGAGCAGTACTTC. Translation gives CASSPGGFTYEQYF.

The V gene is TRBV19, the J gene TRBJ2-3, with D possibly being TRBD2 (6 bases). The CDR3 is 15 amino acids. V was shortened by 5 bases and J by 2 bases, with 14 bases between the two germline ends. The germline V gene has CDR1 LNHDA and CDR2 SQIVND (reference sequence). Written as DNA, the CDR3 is TGTGCCAGTAGTTTAGGTGGGGGGATCACAGATACGCAGTATTTT. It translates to CASSLGGGITDTQYF.

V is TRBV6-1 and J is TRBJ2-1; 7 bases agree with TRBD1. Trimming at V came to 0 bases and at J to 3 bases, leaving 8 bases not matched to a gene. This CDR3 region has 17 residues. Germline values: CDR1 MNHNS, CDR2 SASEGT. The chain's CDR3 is CASSEALRQGDYNEQFF. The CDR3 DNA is TGTGCCAGCAGTGAAGCGCTCAGACAGGGAGACTACAATGAGCAGTTCTTC.

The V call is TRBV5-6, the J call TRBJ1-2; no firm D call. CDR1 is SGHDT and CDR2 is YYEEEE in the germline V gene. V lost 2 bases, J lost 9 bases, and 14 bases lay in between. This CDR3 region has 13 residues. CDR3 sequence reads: CASSFLGLARYTF. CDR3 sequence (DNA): TGTGCCAGCAGCTTTTTAGGACTTGCACGCTACACCTTC.

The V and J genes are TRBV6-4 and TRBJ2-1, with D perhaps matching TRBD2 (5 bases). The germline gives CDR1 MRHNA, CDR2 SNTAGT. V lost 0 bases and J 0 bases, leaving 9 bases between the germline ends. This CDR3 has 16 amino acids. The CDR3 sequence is CASSDSSASSYNEQFF. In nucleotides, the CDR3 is TGTGCCAGCAGTGACTCTAGCGCAAGCTCCTACAATGAGCAGTTCTTC.

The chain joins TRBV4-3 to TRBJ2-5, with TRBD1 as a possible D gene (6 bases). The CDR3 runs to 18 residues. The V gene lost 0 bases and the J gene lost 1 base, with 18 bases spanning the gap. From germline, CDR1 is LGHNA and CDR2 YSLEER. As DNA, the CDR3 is TGCGCCAGCAGCCAAGATAGGCAGCCGGGACACCCCCAAGAGACCCAGTACTTC. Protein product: CASSQDRQPGHPQETQYF.

This chain's CDR3 is CASRQGGHIGNIQYF. The CDR3 nucleotides are TGTGCCAGCAGACAGGGGGGTCATATTGGTAACATTCAGTACTTC. This chain connects TRBV18 to TRBJ2-4, with 9 positions matching TRBD1. This CDR3 spans 15 amino acids. The germline V gene has CDR1 KGHSH and CDR2 LQKENI. V was pared by 8 bases and J by 7 bases, with 12 bases of the junction left unmatched.

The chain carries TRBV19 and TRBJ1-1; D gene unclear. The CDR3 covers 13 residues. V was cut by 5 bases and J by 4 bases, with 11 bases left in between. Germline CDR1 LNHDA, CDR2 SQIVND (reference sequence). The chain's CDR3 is CASSDAGFTEAFF. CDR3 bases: TGTGCCAGTAGTGATGCAGGATTCACTGAAGCTTTCTTT.

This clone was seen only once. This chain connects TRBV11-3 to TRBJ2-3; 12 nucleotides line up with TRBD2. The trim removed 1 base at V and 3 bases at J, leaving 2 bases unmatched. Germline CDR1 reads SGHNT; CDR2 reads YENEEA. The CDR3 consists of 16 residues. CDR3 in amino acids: CASSLGLAGVTDTQYF. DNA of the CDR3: TGTGCCAGCAGCTTAGGACTAGCGGGAGTGACAGATACGCAGTATTTT. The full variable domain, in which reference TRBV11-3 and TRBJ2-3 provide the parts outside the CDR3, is EAGVVQSPRYKIIEKKQPVAFWCNPISGHNTLYWYLQNLGQGPELLIRYENEEAVDDSQLPKDRFSAERLKGVDSTLKIQPAELGDSAVYLCASSLGLAGVTDTQYFGPGTRLTVL.

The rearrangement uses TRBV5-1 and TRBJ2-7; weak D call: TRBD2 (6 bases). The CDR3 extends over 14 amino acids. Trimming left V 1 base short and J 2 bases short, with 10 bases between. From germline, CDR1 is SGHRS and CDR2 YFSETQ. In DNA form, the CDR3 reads TGCGCCAGCAGCTTGAGCGGGTCCACCTACGAGCAGTACTTC. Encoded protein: CASSLSGSTYEQYF.

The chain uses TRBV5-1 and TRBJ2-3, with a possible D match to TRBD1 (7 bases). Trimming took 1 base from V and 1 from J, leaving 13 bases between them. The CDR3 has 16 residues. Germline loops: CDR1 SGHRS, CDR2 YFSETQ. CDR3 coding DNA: TGCGCCAGCAGCTTGCGGAGGGGGCTGGGCACAGATACGCAGTATTTT. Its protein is CASSLRRGLGTDTQYF.

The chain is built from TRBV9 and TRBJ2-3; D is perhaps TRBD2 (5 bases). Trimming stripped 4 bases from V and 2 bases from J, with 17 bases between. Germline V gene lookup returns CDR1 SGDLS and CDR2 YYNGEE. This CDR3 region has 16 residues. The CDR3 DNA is TGTGCCAGCAGCCCTAAGGAGCGGCCGAACACAGATACGCAGTATTTT. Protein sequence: CASSPKERPNTDTQYF. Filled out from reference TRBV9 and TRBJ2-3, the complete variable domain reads DSGVTQTPKHLITATGQRVTLRCSPRSGDLSVYWYQQSLDQGLQFLIQYYNGEERAKGNILERFSAQQFPDLHSELNLSSLELGDSALYFCASSPKERPNTDTQYFGPGTRLTVL.

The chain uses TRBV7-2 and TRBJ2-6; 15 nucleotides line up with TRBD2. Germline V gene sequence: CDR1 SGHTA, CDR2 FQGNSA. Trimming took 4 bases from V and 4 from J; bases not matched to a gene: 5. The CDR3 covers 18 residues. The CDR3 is CASSSGLAGGAGANVLTF. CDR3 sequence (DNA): TGTGCCAGCAGCTCAGGACTAGCGGGAGGGGCCGGGGCCAACGTCCTGACTTTC.

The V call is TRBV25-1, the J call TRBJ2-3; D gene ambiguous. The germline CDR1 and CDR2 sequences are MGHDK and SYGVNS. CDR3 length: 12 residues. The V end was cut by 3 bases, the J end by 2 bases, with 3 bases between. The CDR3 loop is CASSDLTDTQYF. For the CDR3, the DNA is TGTGCCAGCAGTGATCTCACAGATACGCAGTATTTT.

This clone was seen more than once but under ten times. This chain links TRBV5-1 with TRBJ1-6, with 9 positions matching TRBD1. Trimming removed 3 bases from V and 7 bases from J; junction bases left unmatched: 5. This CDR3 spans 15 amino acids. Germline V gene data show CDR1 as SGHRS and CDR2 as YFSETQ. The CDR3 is CASSSNRGLNSPLHF. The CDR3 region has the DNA TGCGCCAGCAGCTCGAACAGGGGGCTGAATTCACCCCTCCACTTT.

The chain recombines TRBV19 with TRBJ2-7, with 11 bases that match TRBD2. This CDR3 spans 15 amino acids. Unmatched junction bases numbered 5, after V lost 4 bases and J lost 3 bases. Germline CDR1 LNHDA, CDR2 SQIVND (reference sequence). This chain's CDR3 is CASSTLAGGLYEQYF. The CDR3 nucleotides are TGTGCCAGTAGTACCTTAGCGGGAGGGCTCTACGAGCAGTACTTC.

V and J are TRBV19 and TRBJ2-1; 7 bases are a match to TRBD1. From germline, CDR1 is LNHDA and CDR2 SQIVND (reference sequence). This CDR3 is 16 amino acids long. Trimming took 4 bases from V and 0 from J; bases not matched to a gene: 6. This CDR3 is CASSTGTAHSYNEQFF. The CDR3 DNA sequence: TGTGCCAGTAGTACTGGGACAGCCCACTCCTACAATGAGCAGTTCTTC. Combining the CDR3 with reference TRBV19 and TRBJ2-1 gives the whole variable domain DGGITQSPKYLFRKEGQNVTLSCEQNLNHDAMYWYRQDPGQGLRLIYYSQIVNDFQKGDIAEGYSVSREKKESFPLTVTSAQKNPTAFYLCASSTGTAHSYNEQFFGPGTRLTVL.